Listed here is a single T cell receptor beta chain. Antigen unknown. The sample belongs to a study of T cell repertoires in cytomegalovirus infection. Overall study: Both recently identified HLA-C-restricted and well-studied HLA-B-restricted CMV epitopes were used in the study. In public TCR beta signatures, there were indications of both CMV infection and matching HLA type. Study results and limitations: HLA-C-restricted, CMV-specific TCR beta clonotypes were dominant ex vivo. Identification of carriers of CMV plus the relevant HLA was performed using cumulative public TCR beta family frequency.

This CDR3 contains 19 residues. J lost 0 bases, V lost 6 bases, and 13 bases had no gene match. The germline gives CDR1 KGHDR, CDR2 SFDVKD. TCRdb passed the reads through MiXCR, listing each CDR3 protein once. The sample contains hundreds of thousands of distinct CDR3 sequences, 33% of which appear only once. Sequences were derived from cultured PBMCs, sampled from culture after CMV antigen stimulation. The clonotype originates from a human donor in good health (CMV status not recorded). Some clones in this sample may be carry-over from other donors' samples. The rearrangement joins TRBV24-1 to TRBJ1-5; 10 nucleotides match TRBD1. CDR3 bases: TGTGCCACCAGTTTTACCGGGACAGGGGCCATTAATAGCAATCAGCCCCAGCATTTT. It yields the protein CATSFTGTGAINSNQPQHF.